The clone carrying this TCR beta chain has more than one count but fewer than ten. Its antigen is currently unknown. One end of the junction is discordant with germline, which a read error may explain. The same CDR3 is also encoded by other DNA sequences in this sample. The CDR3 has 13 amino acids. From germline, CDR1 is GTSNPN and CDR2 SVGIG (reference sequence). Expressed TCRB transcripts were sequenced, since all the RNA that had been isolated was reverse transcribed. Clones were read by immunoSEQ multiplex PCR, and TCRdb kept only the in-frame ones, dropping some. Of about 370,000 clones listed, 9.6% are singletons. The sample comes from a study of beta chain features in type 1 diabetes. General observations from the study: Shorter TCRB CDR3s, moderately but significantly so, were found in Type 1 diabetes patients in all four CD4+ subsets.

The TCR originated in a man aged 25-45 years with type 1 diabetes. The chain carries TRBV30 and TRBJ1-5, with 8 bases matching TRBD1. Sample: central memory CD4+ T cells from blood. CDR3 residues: CAWTGNSNQPQHF. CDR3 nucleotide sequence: TGTGCTTGGACAGGGAATAGCAATCAGCCCCAGCATTTT.